This TCR beta chain was identified during a study of T cells in women clearing cervical HPV infection (dated by TCRdb to the late 2010s). Regarding the research as a whole: The cases were 25 to 30 women with histologically confirmed HPV16-related CIN3 or worse, and 2 of those women had invasive cancers. Cases and controls were matched on age within five years and on year of sample collection. For cases, a median interval of about 140 days, with an interquartile range of about 85 to 200 days, was observed between lesion detection and blood sampling. The controls were fewer than 30 women whose single incident HPV16 infection cleared within 12 months with no development of precancer or cancer. Since HLA typing was available for only a few women, HLA type could not be ruled out as a confounder. The parent cohort enrolled over 8,500 women aged 18 or older in Guanacaste, Costa Rica, in about 1992 to 1995 and followed the women for approximately seven years. Blood from cases was collected at the visit at which the lesion was first identified, whereas blood from controls was collected once infection was no longer detected. Five blinded duplicates per group were added as quality controls, so that about 60 samples were obtained: some 50 participants and 10 replicates. Cases had a median age of about 35 years and controls had a median age of approximately 37, with no significant differences in baseline characteristics. An exploratory proof-of-principle case-control study, nested within the Guanacaste HPV Natural History Study in Costa Rica, was conducted to compare TCR repertoires across cervical HPV16 outcomes. Results the study describes overall, beyond this receptor: Cases were distinguished from controls with an estimated AUC of around 0.85 by random forest classifiers combining richness and V gene abundances. Because the number of T cells in each sample was unknown, differences in richness could reflect differing T-cell content rather than repertoire biology. TCR repertoire richness was significantly higher in CIN3+ cases than in controls across sequencing depths, while evenness did not differ. Lower TRBV6-7 relative abundance was observed in cases than in controls (around 0.1% versus 0.15%; Bonferroni P = 0.0008). Because of the cross-sectional design, the study could not determine whether the associations came before infection or resulted from infection, and neither effector/memory subsets nor HPV-specific T cells were isolated.

TCR beta CDR3 regions were amplified by multiplex PCR using the immunoSEQ assay from an average of 1200 ng genomic DNA per sample. To correct primer bias, the assay used a complete synthetic TCR repertoire to set an amplification baseline. The amplicons were sequenced on the Illumina platform. The paper's data handling went like this. Sequences were error-corrected by clustering with frequency ratios and a modified nearest-neighbor algorithm, then analyzed in the immunoSEQ Analyzer with IMGT gene definitions. At each rarefaction depth, TCR richness and evenness were averaged across 20 rarefaction repeats, and any sample with fewer sequences than the depth was left out. Wilcoxon rank sum tests with FDR correction were used to compare relative abundances of V, D and J genes between the groups. An intraclass correlation of approximately 96% for TCR richness and an average of about 82% across 66 gene segments were obtained from the blinded duplicates. TCRdb stores this immuneACCESS table with in-frame sequences only. Part of the clones is absent; in the studies checked, under half of the shortfall reflects unresolved V genes, and no reason is known for the rest. V and J calls and clone size come straight from that table; D and trimming were deduced from the DNA. The sample table holds roughly 35,000 clones. About 1.7% of the sample goes to the ten largest clones.

Regarding this clone: The specificity of this receptor is unknown. Read coverage stops 3 residues before the CDR3 terminus; the germline J gene supplies the remainder.

Reading the germline V gene gives CDR1 SNHLY and CDR2 FYNNEI. The CDR3 goes from the cysteine to the phenylalanine over 13 residues. Shown are 30 bases from within the CDR3, in frame from base 1. Every participant had a single incident cervical HPV16 infection, and prevalent HPV16 infections were excluded. Cervical HPV DNA was detected with MY09/MY11 PCR, and genotyping was done by dot-blot hybridization. Fifteen mL of heparinized blood were centrifuged, and the buffy coat was split into aliquots, frozen at -30 degrees C, and then kept at -80 degrees C. QIAGEN kits were used to extract genomic DNA from the buffy coat specimens.

Sequenced sample: blood buffy coat. The TCR was taken from a woman between 18 and 75 years old with a cervical HPV16 infection that either progressed to CIN3+ or cleared (not recorded which). Recombination linked TRBV2 to TRBJ2-4, with TRBD1 matching 9 junction bases. The CDR3 protein sequence reads: CASRAGTGYGQYF. The covered CDR3 bases are TGTGCCAGCAGGGCCGGGACAGGGTATGGT.